This T cell receptor (beta chain) is from a study of shared clonotypes between healthy human individuals (dated by TCRdb to the early 2020s). A note on the overall study: The cohort comprised a couple of women and a few men aged 18 to 49 years. Libraries were prepared and TCR repertoires were sequenced by different laboratories using diverse techniques, in order to increase sequencing depth and limit assay-specific biases. Per donor, leukapheresis produced somewhere between about 0.94 and 10 billion PBMCs. To estimate repertoire size and how much clonotypes are shared between individuals, the study performed deep sequencing of blood TCR repertoires from roughly five healthy adults. For each donor, CD4 naive and CD4 memory were each run on three plates, CD8 naive on two plates, and CD8 memory on one plate. Beyond this particular receptor, the publication reports: Higher generation probabilities were observed for clonotypes shared by all four sorted-subset donors than for non-shared clonotypes. Across four donors, about 5.2% of naive CD4, approximately 3.6% of naive CD8, approximately 2.5% of memory CD4, and 0.4% to 0.45% of memory CD8 clonotypes were shared. Sampling was restricted to blood, and TCR repertoires in tissue are likely to differ from TCR repertoires in blood. Even with the large sequencing depth, rarefaction of the sorted-subset datasets indicated that sequencing was incomplete. Larger estimated clonotype richness was generally found for naive subsets than for memory subsets. Based on pairwise subsampling, the degree of clonotype sharing among donors was expected to be affected by sequencing depth. Because the study included a small number of donors, the genetic and exposure-history diversity represented was limited.

Using the deep immunoSEQ assay, TCR CDR3 regions were amplified from genomic DNA by multiplex PCR. Genomic DNA extracted from each cell subset was distributed evenly over all wells of several immunoSEQ 96-well plates, and each plate served as one replicate. For sorted subsets, around 200 ng genomic DNA, equal to tens of thousands of T cell genomes, was loaded into each replicate PCR. Purified libraries were quantified with a Qubit 3.0 fluorometer, sized on a Bioanalyzer 2100, and re-quantified with the KAPA Library Quantification kit. A separate single-read 150-cycle Illumina NextSeq 550 flow cell was used to sequence each immunoSEQ 96-well plate. The study's own analysis went as follows. Because the immunoSEQ output held only junctional sequences and lacked quality scores, the filtering could not match the filtering applied to full-length reads. Sequences were annotated with PyIR, a Python wrapper for IgBLAST v1.9, using IMGT germline references to assign V/J genes and CDR3. Reads with weak V/J assignments (E-value above 1e-6), missing CDR3, stop codons, out-of-frame junctions, or ambiguous translated residues were removed. V3J clonotypes were defined by identical inferred V gene, J gene, and CDR3 amino acid sequence. The percentage overlap between two repertoires was calculated by dividing the number of shared unique clonotypes by the size of the smaller repertoire. Richness of each repertoire was evaluated using RTK rarefaction, the Chao1 estimator, and Recon v2.1 estimates of unobserved clonotypes. OLGA was used to compute generation probabilities for all TCRbeta clonotypes that the gDNA method yielded from a handful of donors. TCRdb took this table from immuneACCESS and kept in-frame rearrangements with V and J called. Such tables lack part of the clones; where checked against another copy, unresolved V genes explain under half of the gap, and the rest is unexplained. The D gene and trimming were derived from the DNA, and the V and J assignments and clone size from that table. The sample table holds about 1 million clones, of which roughly 70% were seen once. The ten largest clones take up over 1.3% of the sample.

Note on this clone: This clone's antigen is unknown. No base quality values were provided; no much bigger clone lies one nucleotide off.

Donors were healthy HIV-negative adults with no recently reported acute infections or vaccinations. Only Caucasian adults living in Nashville, Tennessee, USA were represented among the donors. Magnetic negative selection was used to enrich CD4+ T cells, after which naive cells were positively selected on CD45RA and the negative fraction became the memory subset. After blood collection by leukapheresis, PBMCs were isolated using Ficoll-Histopaque density gradient centrifugation and then cryopreserved in the vapor phase of liquid nitrogen. Analytical flow cytometry was used to check the purity and quantity of each magnetically sorted T cell population. From each sorted fraction, genomic DNA was isolated and quantified by UV absorbance on a Nanodrop 2000c. Germline trimming: 5 bases from V, 7 bases from J; junction bases outside gene matches: 14. The CDR3 contains 16 residues, cysteine and phenylalanine counted. CDR3 DNA is the only sequence kept; it has 48 bases, read in frame from the first base. CDR1 and CDR2 are read off the germline V gene as KGHSH and LQKENI.

The clonotype comes from a young man in good health. Sequencing was performed on memory CD4+ T cells sorted from blood. Sample cell subset or site, as interpreted from the label and publication: CD45RA-negative fraction. The rearranged segments are TRBV18 and TRBJ1-5, and TRBD1 aligns with 7 junction nucleotides. The base sequence is TGTGCCAGCTCATCCGGGACAGTCCATCAAGGGCAGCCCCAGCATTTT. Translated, it gives CASSSGTVHQGQPQHF.